The clone carrying this T cell receptor (beta chain) turned up a few times. Its antigen is unknown. Scientists ran DNA taken from cultured CD4+ T cells through the Oncomine TCR Beta short-read assay for sequencing. TCRdb reprocessed the PCR reads via MiXCR and lists one record per CDR3 protein. The table has some 5,400 distinct CDR3 sequences, 39% seen once. The data stem from a study of vaccination and CD4 T cells after COVID-19. The CDR3 totals 12 residues. The germline CDR1 and CDR2 sequences are WSHSY and SAAADI. Trimming removed 10 bases from V and 3 bases from J, with 12 bases in between. As to treatment: approximately 9-day PBMC culture with coronavirus spike peptide pools or control peptides (ViraFEST assay). Researchers collected the unexposed donor's CD4+ T cells before the COVID-19 pandemic (2011-2018).

The rearrangement joins TRBV10-2 to TRBJ1-1; D not certain. The clonotype was recovered from a human donor in good health. The sequenced material came from CD4+ T cells from blood, cultured in vitro. The CDR3 coding sequence is TGCGCCACTCAAGACGCCGACACTGAAGCTTTCTTT. Translating gives CATQDADTEAFF.